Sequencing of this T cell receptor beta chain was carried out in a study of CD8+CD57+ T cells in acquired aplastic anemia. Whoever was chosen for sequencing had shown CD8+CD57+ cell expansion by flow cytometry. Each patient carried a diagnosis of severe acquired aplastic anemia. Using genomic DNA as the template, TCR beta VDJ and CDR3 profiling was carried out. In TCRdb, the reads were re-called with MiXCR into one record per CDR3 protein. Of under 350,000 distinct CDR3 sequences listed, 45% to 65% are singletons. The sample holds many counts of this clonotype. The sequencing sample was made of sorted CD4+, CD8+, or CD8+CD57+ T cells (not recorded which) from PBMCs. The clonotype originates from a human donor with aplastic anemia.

The DNA of the CDR3 is TGCAGTGCTCACAGGGGGGGCACTGAAGCTTTCTTT. It yields the protein CSAHRGGTEAFF. The rearrangement links TRBV20-1 to TRBJ1-1; 8 bases match TRBD1. The V and J ends lost 5 bases and 4 bases, in that order; junction bases with no gene match: 3. Germline loops: CDR1 DFQATT, CDR2 SNEGSKA (reference sequence). This CDR3 contains 12 residues.